This passage covers 28 T cell receptor beta chains from one sample sequenced in a study of cytomegalovirus exposure and HLA in healthy donors. PCR used 60 Vbeta primers and 13 Jbeta primers. The method was immunoSEQ multiplex PCR; TCRdb's version includes in-frame clones alone and lacks a portion of them. Its table lists about 150,000 clones. Material for sequencing was PBMCs. The receptor set was obtained from a woman aged 45-65 years in good health and CMV-seronegative.

V and J are TRBV7-2 and TRBJ2-3, with no clear D. V was pared by 3 bases and J by 6 bases, with 19 bases between. The length of the CDR3 is 16 residues. From germline, CDR1 is SGHTA and CDR2 FQGNSA. The CDR3 nucleotides are TGTGCCAGCAGCTTTGGCAGTTCGAGAGGTGTGGATACGCAGTATTTT. Amino acid sequence: CASSFGSSRGVDTQYF. Drawing the rest from reference TRBV7-2 and TRBJ2-3, the complete variable domain is GAGVSQSPSNKVTEKGKDVELRCDPISGHTALYWYRQSLGQGLEFLIYFQGNSAPDKSGLPSDRFSAERTGGSVSTLTIQRTQQEDSAVYLCASSFGSSRGVDTQYFGPGTRLTVL.

In regard to this clone: This same CDR3 is encoded by further DNA sequences in the sample. The gene calls are TRBV4-3 and TRBJ2-1; 11 bases map to TRBD2. Trimming cost V 0 bases and J 4 bases; bases outside gene matches: 5. This CDR3 is built from 17 residues. Germline CDR1 and CDR2: LGHNA and YSLEER. The chain's CDR3 is CASSQDPGTSGYNEQFF. CDR3 nucleotide sequence: TGCGCCAGCAGCCAAGATCCTGGGACTAGCGGATACAATGAGCAGTTCTTC.

V usage is TRBV6-5 and J usage is TRBJ1-2, with a possible D match to TRBD1 (6 bases). CDR1 is MNHEY and CDR2 is SVGAGI in the germline V gene. This CDR3 comprises 15 residues. The V and J ends lost 2 bases and 7 bases respectively, with 17 bases between them. The CDR3 loop reads CASSYERGFNGGYTF. The CDR3 DNA is TGTGCCAGCAGTTACGAGAGGGGGTTTAACGGTGGCTACACCTTC.

V and J are TRBV25-1 and TRBJ2-1, with TRBD1 identical over 10 bases. The V and J ends lost 4 bases and 4 bases, in that order; junction bases with no gene match: 7. The germline V gene has CDR1 MGHDK and CDR2 SYGVNS. The CDR3 sequence is 16 residues long. CDR3 in DNA: TGTGCCAGCAGTGGCCTGGACAGGGGGAGTTACAATGAGCAGTTCTTC. Translating it yields CASSGLDRGSYNEQFF.

V usage is TRBV7-8 and J usage is TRBJ1-5; 7 nucleotides agree with TRBD1. The CDR3 extends over 15 amino acids. J lost 4 bases, V lost 7 bases, and 10 bases had no gene match. From germline, CDR1 is SGHVS and CDR2 FQNEAQ. The CDR3 sequence is CASTGRGRGNQPQHF. The CDR3 nucleotides read TGTGCCAGCACCGGGCGGGGCAGGGGGAATCAGCCCCAGCATTTT.

The chain uses TRBV6-5 and TRBJ2-5; 8 bases are a match to TRBD1. Germline V gene lookup returns CDR1 MNHEY and CDR2 SVGAGI. The CDR3 contains 15 residues. Germline trimming cut 4 bases from V and 5 bases from J; bases unmatched to any gene: 9. Here the CDR3 reads CASSLGQAPQETQYF. The DNA for the CDR3 is TGTGCCAGCAGTTTGGGACAGGCCCCGCAGGAGACCCAGTACTTC.

The chain recombines TRBV7-9 with TRBJ1-1; perhaps TRBD1 as D (5 bases). Germline V lookup: CDR1 SEHNR, CDR2 FQNEAQ (reference sequence). V gave up 4 bases and J gave up 1 base, with 13 bases separating them. This CDR3 comprises 15 residues. CDR3 region: CASSSDITGNTEAFF. The CDR3 nucleotides are TGTGCCAGCAGCTCCGATATAACAGGGAACACTGAAGCTTTCTTT.

The chain is built from TRBV2 and TRBJ2-6; D not certain. The CDR3 spans 17 residues. The V end was cut by 5 bases, the J end by 0 bases, with 14 bases between. Germline lookup yields CDR1 SNHLY and CDR2 FYNNEI. The CDR3 DNA follows: TGTGCCAGCAGTCGGCGGATCCCATCCTCTGGGGCCAACGTCCTGACTTTC. It translates to CASSRRIPSSGANVLTF.

The rearrangement joins TRBV6-1 to TRBJ1-5; TRBD1 matches 8 bases. In germline, CDR1 is MNHNS, CDR2 SASEGT. CDR3 size: 13 residues. The V gene end was trimmed by 3 bases and the J gene end by 7 bases; junction bases not matched to a gene: 2. The DNA of the CDR3 is TGTGCCAGCAGTGATGACAGGGGACAGCCCCAGCATTTT. It yields the protein CASSDDRGQPQHF.

The chain employs TRBV7-9 and TRBJ1-4; TRBD1 aligns across 10 bases. The germline V gene has CDR1 SEHNR and CDR2 FQNEAQ (reference sequence). The CDR3 is 15 amino acids. With 3 bases clipped from V and 8 bases from J, the junction kept 6 bases outside the gene matches. The CDR3 nucleotides read TGTGCCAGCAGCTTTTTAAGACAGGGGGCGGAAAAACTGTTTTTT. It codes for CASSFLRQGAEKLFF.

The rearrangement links TRBV6-1 to TRBJ2-7; D perhaps matches TRBD1 (5 bases). In germline, CDR1 is MNHNS, CDR2 SASEGT. CDR3 length: 15 residues. Trimming removed 7 bases from V and 0 bases from J, with 16 bases in between. The CDR3 reads CASILVGASSYEQYF. CDR3 nucleotides: TGTGCCAGCATCCTCGTTGGGGCGAGCTCCTACGAGCAGTACTTC.

The rearrangement links TRBV27 to TRBJ1-1; the D gene is possibly TRBD1 (5 bases). Germline assignment: CDR1 MNHEY and CDR2 SMNVEV (reference sequence). The CDR3 has 15 amino acids. The V end lost 1 base, the J end lost 0 bases, and 9 bases lay between the germline ends. The CDR3 here is CASSLLKGVNTEAFF. Written as DNA, the CDR3 is TGTGCCAGCAGTTTATTGAAAGGGGTGAACACTGAAGCTTTCTTT.

The chain has TRBV11-3 and TRBJ2-3, with 8 bases that match TRBD1. With V trimmed by 5 bases and J by 2 bases, 3 bases remained unmatched. Germline CDR1 is SGHNT and CDR2 is YENEEA. CDR3 length: 14 amino acids. The CDR3 region has the DNA TGTGCCAGCAGCGGACAGGGCCCCACAGATACGCAGTATTTT. The encoded protein is CASSGQGPTDTQYF.

V and J are TRBV7-8 and TRBJ2-3, with a weak D call TRBD2 (5 bases). The CDR3 has 17 amino acids. V dropped 0 bases and J dropped 2 bases, with 15 bases sitting between them. Germline values: CDR1 SGHVS, CDR2 FQNEAQ. DNA for the CDR3: TGTGCCAGCAGCTTAGCCCGGACTCCCAACCTCACAGATACGCAGTATTTT. Translation: CASSLARTPNLTDTQYF.

The V call is TRBV7-3, the J call TRBJ2-1; D call uncertain. This CDR3 contains 15 residues. Germline CDR1 is SGHTA and CDR2 is FQGTGA. The germline V and J ends were trimmed by 4 bases and 7 bases, with 17 bases remaining between them. The CDR3 DNA is TGTGCCAGCAGCTCAGAAACCCAATTCGGGAATGAGCAGTTCTTC. Protein: CASSSETQFGNEQFF. Supplemented by reference TRBV7-3 and TRBJ2-1, the full variable domain reads GAGVSQTPSNKVTEKGKYVELRCDPISGHTALYWYRQSLGQGPEFLIYFQGTGAADDSGLPNDRFFAVRPEGSVSTLKIQRTERGDSAVYLCASSSETQFGNEQFFGPGTRLTVL.

The gene calls are TRBV5-1 and TRBJ1-2; 10 bases map to TRBD1. Germline V gene lookup returns CDR1 SGHRS and CDR2 YFSETQ. The CDR3 totals 16 residues. V shed 3 bases and J 4 bases; nucleotides not matched to a gene: 9. This CDR3 is CASSWFRDRGAYGYTF. The CDR3 DNA sequence: TGCGCCAGCAGCTGGTTCCGGGACAGGGGAGCCTATGGCTACACCTTC. The variable domain in full, with the rest retrieved from reference TRBV5-1 and TRBJ1-2, is KAGVTQTPRYLIKTRGQQVTLSCSPISGHRSVSWYQQTPGQGLQFLFEYFSETQRNKGNFPGRFSGRQFSNSRSEMNVSTLELGDSALYLCASSWFRDRGAYGYTFGSGTRLTVV.

The chain couples TRBV19 to TRBJ2-5; a possible D gene is TRBD1 (7 bases). The CDR3 has 15 residues. Trimming took 6 bases from V and 2 from J, leaving 16 bases between them. Per germline, CDR1 LNHDA and CDR2 SQIVND (reference sequence). CDR3 sequence: CASSPRQGGQETQYF. CDR3 DNA: TGTGCCAGTAGCCCACGACAGGGAGGACAAGAGACCCAGTACTTC.

CDR3 sequence: CASSLNFGGGVTNEKLFF. CDR3 nucleotide sequence: TGCGCCAGCAGCTTGAATTTCGGTGGGGGGGTAACTAATGAAAAACTGTTTTTT. The chain uses TRBV5-1 and TRBJ1-4; perhaps TRBD1 as D (5 bases). Trimming took 1 base from V and 1 from J, leaving 17 bases between them. This CDR3 contains 18 residues. CDR1 SGHRS and CDR2 YFSETQ come from the germline V gene.

J is TRBJ2-7 and V is TRBV11-2; 8 nucleotides match TRBD1. The CDR3 consists of 13 residues. Germline lookup yields CDR1 SGHAT and CDR2 FQNNGV. The J segment lost 12 bases and the V segment lost 2 bases, leaving 9 bases of the junction unmatched. CDR3 bases: TGTGCCAGCAGCTTATCGACAGGGGCGAGTCGGTACTTC. Protein: CASSLSTGASRYF.

This rearrangement joins TRBV6-1 to TRBJ2-3, with TRBD2 as a possible D gene (6 bases). V was trimmed by 6 bases and J by 4 bases, leaving 11 bases between them. Per germline, CDR1 MNHNS and CDR2 SASEGT. The CDR3 is made up of 13 amino acids. The CDR3 DNA reads as TGTGCCAGCAGGGTCCCGGGGGCAGATACGCAGTATTTT. This translates into CASRVPGADTQYF.

Here the CDR3 DNA reads TGTGCCAGCAGCTCCTCCGACAGGGGAGGGGAAAAACTGTTTTTT. This encodes CASSSSDRGGEKLFF. The chain employs TRBV7-9 and TRBJ1-4, with 8 bases aligning to TRBD1. Germline V gene sequence: CDR1 SEHNR, CDR2 FQNEAQ (reference sequence). Trimming cost V 4 bases and J 8 bases; bases outside gene matches: 9. The CDR3 spans 15 residues.

V gene TRBV4-3 combines with J gene TRBJ1-3; D remains unclear. Germline CDR1 is LGHNA and CDR2 is YSLEER. The V and J ends lost 8 bases and 0 bases respectively, with 14 bases between them. CDR3 size: 15 residues. Written as DNA, the CDR3 is TGCGCCAGCCGGGGTAAAGCCACCTCTGGAAACACCATATATTTT. It encodes CASRGKATSGNTIYF.

The chain has TRBV6-1 and TRBJ2-3; D perhaps matches TRBD2 (6 bases). The CDR3 runs 13 residues. Germline-derived CDR1 and CDR2 are MNHNS and SASEGT. With 3 bases removed from V and 9 bases from J, the gap between germline ends came to 13 bases. CDR3 in amino acids: CASSDSSAGTQYF. The CDR3 DNA reads TGTGCCAGCAGTGACTCTAGCGCAGGCACGCAGTATTTT.

The chain has TRBV27 and TRBJ2-7, with 9 bases lining up with TRBD1. V shed 5 bases and J 3 bases; nucleotides not matched to a gene: 8. This CDR3 is 15 amino acids long. Germline loops: CDR1 MNHEY, CDR2 SMNVEV (reference sequence). The CDR3 loop reads CASSRNTGGGYEQYF. Here the CDR3 DNA reads TGTGCCAGCAGTCGTAATACAGGGGGCGGCTACGAGCAGTACTTC.

The CDR3 DNA reads as TGTGCCAGCAGAGAGTCAACTAATGAAAAACTGTTTTTT. Protein product: CASRESTNEKLFF. The chain links TRBV28 to TRBJ1-4; D not certain. The V gene's germline CDR1 is MDHEN and CDR2 SYDVKM. The CDR3 is made up of 13 amino acids. The V gene lost 6 bases and the J gene lost 0 bases, with 5 bases spanning the gap.

The genes are TRBV2 and TRBJ2-7, with 9 positions matching TRBD1. The V and J ends lost 6 bases and 6 bases, in that order; junction bases with no gene match: 9. The length of the CDR3 is 14 residues. CDR1 is SNHLY and CDR2 is FYNNEI in the germline V gene. The CDR3 loop reads CASRTGTGRSEQYF. In DNA form, the CDR3 reads TGTGCCAGCAGAACCGGGACAGGGAGAAGCGAGCAGTACTTC.

The chain links TRBV27 to TRBJ2-1; the match to TRBD2 covers 12 bases. Germline V lookup: CDR1 MNHEY, CDR2 SMNVEV (reference sequence). V lost 5 bases, J lost 5 bases, and 10 bases stayed unmatched. The CDR3 is 17 amino acids. This CDR3 reads CASSIILAGGPDNEQFF. DNA of the CDR3: TGTGCCAGCAGTATCATTCTAGCGGGAGGGCCTGACAATGAGCAGTTCTTC.

This sequence joins TRBV6-4 and TRBJ2-1; 8 bases are shared with TRBD2. The V gene end was trimmed by 6 bases and the J gene end by 8 bases; junction bases not matched to a gene: 12. Germline CDR1 reads MRHNA; CDR2 reads SNTAGT. CDR3 size: 15 residues. DNA of the CDR3: TGTGCCAGCAGAGTATTTGGACTAGCATCAGATGAGCAGTTCTTC. It translates to CASRVFGLASDEQFF.